This is a list of T cell receptor beta chains from one sample in a study of cytomegalovirus exposure and HLA in healthy donors. Libraries were prepared by immunoSEQ multiplex PCR; TCRdb keeps only in-frame clonotypes and omits some of them. The table includes over 200,000 clones, 70% to 90% detected once. The sample was PBMCs. The receptor set was obtained from a woman aged 18-29 years in good health and CMV-seronegative. Each CDR3 is given with its conserved first and last residue. The D gene is left open where the match is weak. Size values are once, few and many counts, or a class for expanded clones, and some rows have none.

V: TRBV4-1; size: once; J: TRBJ2-1; D: TRBD2; DNA: TGCGCCAGCAGCCAAGGGTCCCTAGCGGGATCTGGTGAGCAGTTCTTC; CDR3: CASSQGSLAGSGEQFF
V: TRBV27; size: once; J: TRBJ2-5; D: -; DNA: TGTGCCAGCAGTAACCCACAGGGTGGGCAAGAGACCCAGTACTTC; CDR3: CASSNPQGGQETQYF
V: TRBV11-2; size: -; J: TRBJ2-7; D: TRBD2; DNA: TGTGCCAGCAGCTTAGGACTAGCGGGAGGCCGCTCCTACGAGCAGTACTTC; CDR3: CASSLGLAGGRSYEQYF
V: TRBV7-6; size: -; J: TRBJ1-5; D: TRBD1; DNA: TGTGCCAGCAGCTTAGGGACAGGGAGTGGGCAGCCCCAGCATTTT; CDR3: CASSLGTGSGQPQHF
V: TRBV6-5; size: -; J: TRBJ1-2; D: TRBD1; DNA: TGTGCCAGCAGTACAGGGACAGGCTCCAACTATGGCTACACCTTC; CDR3: CASSTGTGSNYGYTF
V: TRBV5-1; size: -; J: TRBJ2-2; D: TRBD2; DNA: TGCGCCAGCAGCTTGGGGACTAGCGGGAGTCGCGGGGAGCTGTTTTTT; CDR3: CASSLGTSGSRGELFF
V: TRBV29-1; size: -; J: TRBJ2-1; D: TRBD2; DNA: TGCAGCGTTGAGTTACTAGCGGGATACAATGAGCAGTTCTTC; CDR3: CSVELLAGYNEQFF
V: TRBV7-2; size: -; J: TRBJ2-7; D: -; DNA: TGTGCCAGCAGCTTACTGGGAGACTCCTACGAGCAGTACTTC; CDR3: CASSLLGDSYEQYF
V: TRBV9; size: once; J: TRBJ2-5; D: TRBD1; DNA: TGTGCCAGCAGCCGCGGAAGGACAGGGGGCCAATACCACCAAGAGACCCAGTACTTC; CDR3: CASSRGRTGGQYHQETQYF
V: TRBV7-6; size: -; J: TRBJ2-5; D: TRBD1; DNA: TGTGCCAGCAGCTTAAGGGACAGGGGCGGGCAAGAGACCCAGTACTTC; CDR3: CASSLRDRGGQETQYF
V: TRBV5-5; size: -; J: TRBJ1-1; D: -; DNA: TGTGCCAGCAGCGCCTTCAGGGAAGTAGCTTTCTTT; CDR3: CASSAFREVAFF
V: TRBV6-5; size: -; J: TRBJ2-7; D: -; DNA: TGTGCCAGCAGCCCGGCAGGGGTCGCTTACGAGCAGTACTTC; CDR3: CASSPAGVAYEQYF
V: TRBV7-3; size: -; J: TRBJ1-1; D: TRBD1; DNA: TGTGCCAGCAGCTCGGGACAGGGAACCACTGAAGCTTTCTTT; CDR3: CASSSGQGTTEAFF
V: TRBV27; size: few; J: TRBJ2-7; D: TRBD1; DNA: TGTGCCAGCAGTCCAGAAACCGGGACAGGGGGCTACGAGCAGTACTTC; CDR3: CASSPETGTGGYEQYF
V: TRBV27; size: -; J: TRBJ2-1; D: TRBD2; DNA: TGTGCCAGCAGTTCTGGACTAGCGGGATTAAATGAGCAGTTCTTC; CDR3: CASSSGLAGLNEQFF
V: TRBV18; size: -; J: TRBJ2-2; D: -; DNA: TGTGCCAGCTCACCGGCAGGGGACACCGGGGAGCTGTTTTTT; CDR3: CASSPAGDTGELFF
V: TRBV5-4; size: -; J: TRBJ2-1; D: -; DNA: TGTGCCAGCAGCTACAAATCCTACAATGAGCAGTTCTTC; CDR3: CASSYKSYNEQFF
V: TRBV13; size: -; J: TRBJ2-3; D: -; DNA: TGTGCCAGCAGCTCCCAGGGCACAGATACGCAGTATTTT; CDR3: CASSSQGTDTQYF
V: TRBV2; size: -; J: TRBJ2-1; D: -; DNA: TGTGCCAGCCATATCGACAGACTTCCCTACAATGAGCAGTTCTTC; CDR3: CASHIDRLPYNEQFF
V: TRBV30; size: -; J: TRBJ2-3; D: TRBD1; DNA: TGTGCCTGGAGGCCCGGACAGGGGGCAAGGGATACGCAGTATTTT; CDR3: CAWRPGQGARDTQYF
V: TRBV7-2; size: -; J: TRBJ1-5; D: -; DNA: TGTGCCAGCAGCTTAGGGGGGGAGACGCCCCAGCATTTT; CDR3: CASSLGGETPQHF
V: TRBV6-5; size: -; J: TRBJ2-1; D: TRBD2; DNA: TGTGCCAGCAGTTACTCCGCTAGCGGGATCAATGAGCAGTTCTTC; CDR3: CASSYSASGINEQFF
V: TRBV5-4; size: -; J: TRBJ1-2; D: TRBD1; DNA: TGTGCCAGCACTGTGGACAGGAATGGCTACACCTTC; CDR3: CASTVDRNGYTF
V: TRBV28; size: -; J: TRBJ2-7; D: TRBD2; DNA: TGTGCCAGCAGTTTAGCGGGGGTCTACGAGCAGTACTTC; CDR3: CASSLAGVYEQYF
V: TRBV10-3; size: once; J: TRBJ2-1; D: TRBD2; DNA: TGTGCCATCAGTGAGTCGGGGTGGCTAGCGGGAGTCGGCTCCTACAATGAGCAGTTCTTC; CDR3: CAISESGWLAGVGSYNEQFF
V: TRBV5-4; size: -; J: TRBJ2-1; D: TRBD2; DNA: TGTGCCAGCAGCTTGAAAGCGGGGGCCTACAATGAGCAGTTCTTC; CDR3: CASSLKAGAYNEQFF
V: TRBV7-9; size: -; J: TRBJ1-2; D: -; DNA: TGTGCCAGCAGCTCAAAGGACAGTCTCCTCTATGGCTACACCTTC; CDR3: CASSSKDSLLYGYTF
V: TRBV9; size: -; J: TRBJ2-7; D: -; DNA: TGTGCCAGCAGCGCTACAGGGAGCTCCTACGAGCAGTACTTC; CDR3: CASSATGSSYEQYF
V: TRBV7-2; size: -; J: TRBJ2-1; D: TRBD2; DNA: TGTGCCAGCAGCCCGAGCGGGAGGGCCACCGAAGAGCAGTTCTTC; CDR3: CASSPSGRATEEQFF
V: TRBV27; size: -; J: TRBJ2-7; D: -; DNA: TGTGCCAGCAGATCCCTGTCAGAATATGGAGACTACGAGCAGTACTTC; CDR3: CASRSLSEYGDYEQYF
V: TRBV29-1; size: -; J: TRBJ2-3; D: -; DNA: TGCAGCGCCCCCTCGCCTAGCGAGAGCACAGATACGCAGTATTTT; CDR3: CSAPSPSESTDTQYF
V: TRBV28; size: -; J: TRBJ1-5; D: -; DNA: TGTGCCACTCGAGGGCGTTTTAGCAATCAGCCCCAGCATTTT; CDR3: CATRGRFSNQPQHF
V: TRBV7-2; size: few; J: TRBJ1-4; D: -; DNA: TGTGCCAGCAGCTTAGAAGAGGGCAAGTATCGGGAAAAACTGTTTTTT; CDR3: CASSLEEGKYREKLFF
V: TRBV6-1; size: few; J: TRBJ2-6; D: -; DNA: TGTGCCAGCATCTTAGACAGCTCTGGGGCCAACGTCCTGACTTTC; CDR3: CASILDSSGANVLTF
V: TRBV11-2; size: few; J: TRBJ2-2; D: -; DNA: TGTGCCAGCAGCCTAATTAGCGGGGAGCTGTTTTTT; CDR3: CASSLISGELFF
V: TRBV7-2; size: few; J: TRBJ1-5; D: -; DNA: TGTGCCAGCAGCTCCGTTTTCAATCAGCCCCAGCATTTT; CDR3: CASSSVFNQPQHF
V: TRBV5-1; size: few; J: TRBJ2-5; D: TRBD1; DNA: TGCGCCAGCAGCCCCGGACAGGGAGGCCAAGAGACCCAGTACTTC; CDR3: CASSPGQGGQETQYF
V: TRBV30; size: -; J: TRBJ2-7; D: TRBD2; DNA: TGTGCCTGGAGTGGGGGGACTATCAGGCGTGAGCAGTACTTC; CDR3: CAWSGGTIRREQYF
V: TRBV27; size: -; J: TRBJ2-3; D: TRBD1; DNA: TGTGCCAGCAGACGGAGACAGGGGGCGTTGGGCACAGATACGCAGTATTTT; CDR3: CASRRRQGALGTDTQYF
V: TRBV9; size: -; J: TRBJ1-3; D: -; DNA: TGTGCCAGCGGACTAGGGGTCCACTCTGGAAACACCATATATTTT; CDR3: CASGLGVHSGNTIYF
V: TRBV5-6; size: few; J: TRBJ2-4; D: TRBD1; DNA: TGTGCCAGCAGCGTTGGGACAGATCTAGCCAAAAACATTCAGTACTTC; CDR3: CASSVGTDLAKNIQYF
V: TRBV7-9; size: -; J: TRBJ2-3; D: TRBD1; DNA: TGTGCCAGCAGCTTAGTCGGACAGGGGGCGGGAGATACGCAGTATTTT; CDR3: CASSLVGQGAGDTQYF
V: TRBV10-3; size: -; J: TRBJ2-2; D: TRBD2; DNA: TGTGCCATCAGTGAGGCCGGGACTAGCGGTTCCGGGGAGCTGTTTTTT; CDR3: CAISEAGTSGSGELFF
V: TRBV27; size: -; J: TRBJ2-7; D: -; DNA: TGTGCCAGCAGTTTAAGGTTCGGGGAAACAATCTACGAGCAGTACTTC; CDR3: CASSLRFGETIYEQYF
V: TRBV27; size: -; J: TRBJ2-7; D: TRBD2; DNA: TGTGCCAGCAGTTTAGCGGGAGGACCCTACGAGCAGTACTTC; CDR3: CASSLAGGPYEQYF
V: TRBV19; size: -; J: TRBJ2-7; D: -; DNA: TGTGCCAGTAGTATCAATGCAGGGAACTCCTACGAGCAGTACTTC; CDR3: CASSINAGNSYEQYF
V: TRBV5-6; size: -; J: TRBJ2-4; D: TRBD1; DNA: TGTGCCAGCAGCAGGGACCGGGACAGCGGACAAAGAGGGGAAAACATTCAGTACTTC; CDR3: CASSRDRDSGQRGENIQYF
V: TRBV18; size: -; J: TRBJ2-5; D: -; DNA: TGTGCCAGCTCACCAGATGGGGCCGAGACCCAGTACTTC; CDR3: CASSPDGAETQYF
V: TRBV7-8; size: -; J: TRBJ2-1; D: TRBD1; DNA: TGTGCCAGCAGCTTCCGGGACAGGGGAACCTACAATGAGCAGTTCTTC; CDR3: CASSFRDRGTYNEQFF
V: TRBV6-6; size: -; J: TRBJ2-1; D: -; DNA: TGTGCCAGCAGTTACCAAGGAGGGGCCTACAATGAGCAGTTCTTC; CDR3: CASSYQGGAYNEQFF
V: TRBV7-6; size: -; J: TRBJ2-1; D: -; DNA: TGTGCCAGCAGCTTAGGAGGAGGGTTTAGGTACAATGAGCAGTTCTTC; CDR3: CASSLGGGFRYNEQFF
V: TRBV7-2; size: -; J: TRBJ2-2; D: -; DNA: TGTGCCAGCAGCTTAGGTTCCGCCGGGGAGCTGTTTTTT; CDR3: CASSLGSAGELFF
V: TRBV29-1; size: -; J: TRBJ2-3; D: -; DNA: TGCAGCGTTGGGGACATCGGGGGACTACCTAGCACAGATACGCAGTATTTT; CDR3: CSVGDIGGLPSTDTQYF
V: TRBV15; size: -; J: TRBJ2-2; D: -; DNA: TGTGCCACCAGCAGAGATCGAGCAGGGTACACCGGGGAGCTGTTTTTT; CDR3: CATSRDRAGYTGELFF
V: TRBV9; size: -; J: TRBJ2-1; D: -; DNA: TGTGCCAGCAGCCCCCTTGGAGGGGATGGTTTGAATGAGCAGTTCTTC; CDR3: CASSPLGGDGLNEQFF
V: TRBV7-2; size: -; J: TRBJ1-2; D: -; DNA: TGTGCCAGCAGCTTCGGGAGTGGGGGCTACACCTTC; CDR3: CASSFGSGGYTF
V: TRBV28; size: once; J: TRBJ1-5; D: TRBD1; DNA: TGTGCCAGCGGCGGGGGACAGGGACCGTATCAGCCCCAGCATTTT; CDR3: CASGGGQGPYQPQHF
V: TRBV27; size: -; J: TRBJ2-7; D: -; DNA: TGTGCCAGCAGTTTAGGGCCAGGGGTCGAGCAGTACTTC; CDR3: CASSLGPGVEQYF
V: TRBV2; size: -; J: TRBJ2-1; D: TRBD2; DNA: TGTGCCAGCAAGAGGGGCCTAGCGGGTTTCAATGAGCAGTTCTTC; CDR3: CASKRGLAGFNEQFF